This entry describes one T cell receptor (beta chain). This sample is part of a study of CD8+ T cells in alopecia areata. cDNA prepared by RNA extraction and subsequent reverse transcription served as the template for sequencing. Here immunoSEQ multiplex PCR was the method, and the copy in TCRdb shows in-frame clones only, minus some. Of 140,000 to 150,000 clones in the sample, roughly 50% were seen once. The germline V gene has CDR1 LNHDA and CDR2 SQIVND (reference sequence). J gave up 5 bases and V 8 bases, and 14 bases lay outside the gene matches. The CDR3 totals 15 residues. The sequencing used CD4+ T cells sorted from blood, collected at week 0. V usage is TRBV19 and J usage is TRBJ2-5, with 7 nucleotides matching TRBD2. This receptor was taken from a human donor with alopecia areata. The CDR3 is CASSPFGLGRETQYF. In DNA, the CDR3 is TGTGCCAGTTCACCCTTCGGACTAGGGAGGGAGACCCAGTACTTC.